Listed here are 21 T cell receptor beta chains from one sample, sequenced in a study of T cell changes during pregnancy in multiple sclerosis. The repertoire was sequenced with immunoSEQ multiplex PCR; TCRdb's copy has only in-frame clones and lacks some. The repertoire holds over 80,000 clones, with around 95% as singletons. This specimen was peripheral blood, taken in the third trimester of pregnancy. These receptors were obtained from a female donor in good health, enrolled as a control in a pregnancy study.

CDR3 sequence: CASSLGEYRVEKLFF. As DNA, the CDR3 is TGTGCCAGCAGCTTGGGGGAGTACAGGGTGGAAAAACTGTTTTTT. The rearrangement uses TRBV7-2 and TRBJ1-4; tentative D call: TRBD1 (6 bases). Germline V gene sequence: CDR1 SGHTA, CDR2 FQGNSA. There are 15 residues in the CDR3. V gave up 3 bases and J gave up 8 bases, with 16 bases separating them.

The chain recombines TRBV4-2 with TRBJ2-5; TRBD1 agrees at 7 bases. The junction had 7 bases not matched to a gene; V was cut back by 1 base and J by 5 bases. CDR3 length: 15 residues. Germline CDR1 is LGHNA and CDR2 is YNFKEQ. CDR3 nucleotide sequence: TGTGCCAGCAGCCAAGCTTACAGGGGTGGGGAGACCCAGTACTTC. Protein: CASSQAYRGGETQYF.

Concerning this clone: A read error may produce the germline difference seen at one junction end. The V gene is TRBV4-2, the J gene TRBJ1-5, with D possibly matching TRBD1 (5 bases). The germline CDR1 and CDR2 sequences are LGHNA and YNFKEQ. There are 16 residues in the CDR3. CDR3 coding DNA: TGTGCCAGCGGCCAAGATTTAGGGGAGGCCCAGGTATTCCAGCATTTT. This sequence encodes CASGQDLGEAQVFQHF.

The rearrangement links TRBV6-1 to TRBJ2-3; 14 bases are a match to TRBD2. Losses at the gene ends were 3 bases for V and 3 bases for J; bases not matched to a gene: 11. Germline lookup yields CDR1 MNHNS and CDR2 SASEGT. The CDR3 totals 19 residues. CDR3 DNA: TGTGCCAGCAGTGACCCGACTAGCGGGAGGGGGGTCGGAACAGATACGCAGTATTTT. It translates to CASSDPTSGRGVGTDTQYF.

The rearrangement joins TRBV7-9 to TRBJ2-7; TRBD2 agrees at 9 bases. V lost 5 bases, J lost 2 bases, and 7 bases stayed unmatched. The CDR3 is 15 residues long. Germline CDR1 is SEHNR and CDR2 is FQNEAQ (reference sequence). The CDR3 bases are TGTGCCAGCAGCCCATTAGCGGGAGCTACCTACGAGCAGTACTTC. This translates into CASSPLAGATYEQYF.

The rearrangement links TRBV2 to TRBJ2-7, with D possibly being TRBD2 (6 bases). The CDR3 loop spans 18 amino acids. V was trimmed by 6 bases and J by 2 bases, leaving 26 bases between them. The germline V gene encodes CDR1 SNHLY and CDR2 FYNNEI. CDR3 loop: CASRARTGVAAPPYEQYF. The CDR3 DNA reads as TGTGCCAGCAGGGCTCGGACGGGGGTTGCGGCTCCCCCCTACGAGCAGTACTTC.

The chain joins TRBV2 to TRBJ1-1; D not certain. Germline V gene data show CDR1 as SNHLY and CDR2 as FYNNEI. The V end was cut by 6 bases, the J end by 1 base, with 12 bases between. The CDR3 is 14 amino acids. The CDR3 sequence is CASRDRDKNTEAFF. The DNA for the CDR3 is TGTGCCAGCAGGGATCGAGACAAGAACACTGAAGCTTTCTTT.

The chain joins TRBV7-9 to TRBJ2-5; weak D call: TRBD2 (5 bases). Germline loops: CDR1 SEHNR, CDR2 FQNEAQ (reference sequence). V was cut by 1 base and J by 7 bases, with 10 bases left in between. This CDR3 spans 13 amino acids. CDR3 in amino acids: CASSLDAGGTQYF. In DNA form, the CDR3 reads TGTGCCAGCAGCTTAGACGCCGGAGGGACCCAGTACTTC.

This rearrangement joins TRBV5-1 to TRBJ1-3, with TRBD1 matching over 7 bases. CDR1 is SGHRS, CDR2 YFSETQ, per germline. V lost 3 bases, J lost 2 bases, and 8 bases stayed unmatched. The CDR3 is made up of 16 amino acids. CDR3 region: CASSSGQPYPGNTIYF. The CDR3 bases are TGCGCCAGCAGCTCGGGACAGCCTTACCCTGGAAACACCATATATTTT.

J is TRBJ2-5 and V is TRBV5-1, with 10 nucleotides matching TRBD2. Germline assignment: CDR1 SGHRS and CDR2 YFSETQ. The CDR3 is 16 amino acids. The V and J ends lost 0 bases and 3 bases, in that order; junction bases with no gene match: 5. The CDR3 protein is CASSLASSGSKETQYF. The CDR3 DNA reads as TGCGCCAGCAGCTTGGCCTCTAGCGGGAGCAAAGAGACCCAGTACTTC.

The CDR3 DNA reads TGTGCCAGCAGTTACTCCACAGATACGCAGTATTTT. Protein: CASSYSTDTQYF. The chain has TRBV28 and TRBJ2-3; no firm D call. Trimming cost V 4 bases and J 2 bases, with 4 bases left between them. Germline V gene lookup returns CDR1 MDHEN and CDR2 SYDVKM. The CDR3 is 12 amino acids.

V usage is TRBV5-1 and J usage is TRBJ1-2; tentatively, D is TRBD1 (6 bases). V gave up 1 base and J gave up 3 bases, with 10 bases separating them. CDR3 length: 14 residues. From germline, CDR1 is SGHRS and CDR2 YFSETQ. The chain's CDR3 is CASSLTRGDYGYTF. CDR3 nucleotides: TGCGCCAGCAGCTTGACCAGGGGCGACTATGGCTACACCTTC.

In DNA, the CDR3 is TGTGCCAGCAGTATCCGGACAGCGAGCTCCTACGAGCAGTACTTC. This codes for CASSIRTASSYEQYF. The chain uses TRBV6-1 and TRBJ2-7, with D possibly TRBD1 on 6 matching bases. Trimming took 5 bases from V and 0 from J, leaving 14 bases between them. Per the germline V gene, CDR1 is MNHNS and CDR2 is SASEGT. The CDR3 extends over 15 amino acids.

The rearrangement links TRBV4-1 to TRBJ1-6, with D perhaps TRBD1 (5 bases). This CDR3 comprises 18 residues. Germline CDR1 MGHRA, CDR2 YSYEKL. V gave up 5 bases and J gave up 8 bases, with 25 bases separating them. CDR3 region: CASSKRYAGQGEDSPLHF. In nucleotides, the CDR3 is TGCGCCAGCAGCAAGAGGTACGCGGGGCAGGGCGAGGATTCACCCCTCCACTTT.

CDR3 residues: CAGTSGSTDTQYF. The DNA for the CDR3 is TGTGCCGGGACTAGCGGGAGCACAGATACGCAGTATTTT. The chain carries TRBV7-9 and TRBJ2-3, with TRBD2 identical over 12 bases. V was pared by 11 bases and J by 0 bases, with 0 bases of the junction left unmatched. This CDR3 region has 13 residues. CDR1 is SEHNR, CDR2 FQNEAQ, per germline (reference sequence).

The CDR3 region is CASSVANGDSTQYF. The CDR3 region has the DNA TGTGCCAGCAGCGTAGCTAACGGGGATTCTACGCAGTATTTT. The gene calls are TRBV9 and TRBJ2-3, with D perhaps TRBD2 (5 bases). CDR1 is SGDLS, CDR2 YYNGEE, per germline. V shed 0 bases and J shed 8 bases, with 13 bases lying between them. The length of the CDR3 is 14 residues. The full variable domain, its missing parts supplied by reference TRBV9 and TRBJ2-3, is DSGVTQTPKHLITATGQRVTLRCSPRSGDLSVYWYQQSLDQGLQFLIQYYNGEERAKGNILERFSAQQFPDLHSELNLSSLELGDSALYFCASSVANGDSTQYFGPGTRLTVL.

The V gene is TRBV28, the J gene TRBJ2-5; TRBD1 aligns across 9 bases. V was pared by 7 bases and J by 2 bases, with 11 bases of the junction left unmatched. The CDR3 runs to 16 residues. Germline V gene lookup returns CDR1 MDHEN and CDR2 SYDVKM. For the CDR3, the DNA is TGTGCCAGCAAGACCGAGAGGGGGACAGGGCAAGAGACCCAGTACTTC. Protein sequence: CASKTERGTGQETQYF.

The chain has TRBV18 and TRBJ2-1; D is undetermined. V was cut by 1 base and J by 0 bases, with 13 bases left in between. The CDR3 extends over 17 amino acids. Germline V gives CDR1 KGHSH, CDR2 LQKENI. CDR3 sequence: CASSPQYPSGSYNEQFF. The DNA of the CDR3 is TGTGCCAGCTCACCACAATACCCCTCGGGCTCCTACAATGAGCAGTTCTTC. The full variable domain, its missing parts supplied by reference TRBV18 and TRBJ2-1, is NAGVMQNPRHLVRRRGQEARLRCSPMKGHSHVYWYRQLPEEGLKFMVYLQKENIIDESGMPKERFSAEFPKEGPSILRIQQVVRGDSAAYFCASSPQYPSGSYNEQFFGPGTRLTVL.

This CDR3 reads CASSFGRGTEAFF. CDR3 in DNA: TGTGCCAGCAGTTTCGGTCGTGGCACTGAAGCTTTCTTT. The V and J genes are TRBV28 and TRBJ1-1, with D unresolved. Germline values: CDR1 MDHEN, CDR2 SYDVKM. V was clipped by 3 bases and J by 4 bases, with 9 bases between them. This CDR3 comprises 13 residues.

V usage is TRBV5-4 and J usage is TRBJ2-5, with D maybe TRBD2 (5 bases). V lost 4 bases, J lost 3 bases, and 13 bases lay in between. The CDR3 spans 14 residues. Germline CDR1 reads SGHNT; CDR2 reads YYREEE (reference sequence). CDR3 region: CASSRTGMEETQYF. CDR3 DNA sequence: TGTGCCAGCAGCCGGACTGGGATGGAAGAGACCCAGTACTTC.

The chain links TRBV25-1 to TRBJ2-3, with 9 bases lining up with TRBD2. Germline loops: CDR1 MGHDK, CDR2 SYGVNS. The ends lost 6 bases at V and 2 bases at J; junction bases unmatched: 3. The length of the CDR3 is 14 residues. CDR3 in amino acids: CASRASGATDTQYF. The CDR3 DNA follows: TGTGCCAGCAGAGCTAGCGGGGCCACAGATACGCAGTATTTT.